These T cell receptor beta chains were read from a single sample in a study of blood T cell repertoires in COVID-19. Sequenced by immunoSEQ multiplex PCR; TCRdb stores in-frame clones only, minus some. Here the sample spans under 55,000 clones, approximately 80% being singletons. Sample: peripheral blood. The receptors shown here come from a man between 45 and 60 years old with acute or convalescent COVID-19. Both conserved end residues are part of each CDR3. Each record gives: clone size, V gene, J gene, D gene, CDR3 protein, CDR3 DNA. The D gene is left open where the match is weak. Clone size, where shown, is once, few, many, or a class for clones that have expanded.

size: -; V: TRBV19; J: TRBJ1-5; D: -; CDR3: CASSIEFSGDQPQHF; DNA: TGTGCCAGTAGTATAGAGTTCAGCGGAGATCAGCCCCAGCATTTT
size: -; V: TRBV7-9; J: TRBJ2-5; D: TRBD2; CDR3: CASSSPGLGKETQYF; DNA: TGTGCCAGCAGCTCTCCGGGACTAGGGAAAGAGACCCAGTACTTC
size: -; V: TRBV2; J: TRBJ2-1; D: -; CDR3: CASSRGGTYNEQFF; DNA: TGTGCCAGCAGCAGGGGAGGGACCTACAATGAGCAGTTCTTC
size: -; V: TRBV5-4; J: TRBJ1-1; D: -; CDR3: CASSLRGEVNTEAFF; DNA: TGTGCCAGCAGCTTGCGGGGGGAGGTGAACACTGAAGCTTTCTTT
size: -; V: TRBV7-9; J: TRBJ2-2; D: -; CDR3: CASSLDSPTGELFF; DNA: TGTGCCAGCAGTTTGGACAGTCCCACCGGGGAGCTGTTTTTT
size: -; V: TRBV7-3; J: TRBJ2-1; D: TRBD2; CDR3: CASSLSGRALGEQFF; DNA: TGTGCCAGCAGCTTAAGCGGGAGGGCCCTCGGGGAGCAGTTCTTC
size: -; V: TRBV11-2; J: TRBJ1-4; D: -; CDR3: CASSPVRVGEKLFF; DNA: TGTGCCAGCAGCCCCGTCAGGGTTGGTGAAAAACTGTTTTTT
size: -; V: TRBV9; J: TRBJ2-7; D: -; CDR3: CASSVQGLGEQYF; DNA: TGTGCCAGCAGCGTTCAGGGGTTAGGGGAGCAGTACTTC
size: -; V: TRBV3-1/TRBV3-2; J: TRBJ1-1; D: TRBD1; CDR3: CASRKKDRETEAFF; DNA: TGTGCCAGCAGGAAGAAGGACAGGGAAACTGAAGCTTTCTTT
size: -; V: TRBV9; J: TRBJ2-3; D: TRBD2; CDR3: CASSVLPGLAGSTDTQYF; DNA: TGTGCCAGCAGCGTACTACCAGGACTAGCGGGTAGCACAGATACGCAGTATTTT
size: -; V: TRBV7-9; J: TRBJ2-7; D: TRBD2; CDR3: CASSPGTSDYEQYF; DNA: TGTGCCAGCAGCCCCGGGACTAGCGACTACGAGCAGTACTTC
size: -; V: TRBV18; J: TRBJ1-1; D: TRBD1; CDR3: CASSPRGQDTEAFF; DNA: TGTGCCAGCTCACCAAGGGGACAGGACACTGAAGCTTTCTTT
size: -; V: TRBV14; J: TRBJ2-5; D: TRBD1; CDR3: CASSPRQGAEETQYF; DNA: TGTGCCAGCAGCCCGAGACAGGGGGCGGAGGAGACCCAGTACTTC
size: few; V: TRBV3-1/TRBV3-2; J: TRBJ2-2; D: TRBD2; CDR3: CASSQDRGDTGELFF; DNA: TGTGCCAGCAGCCAAGATCGGGGGGACACCGGGGAGCTGTTTTTT
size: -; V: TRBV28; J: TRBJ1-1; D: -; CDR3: CASTHRQAEAFF; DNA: TGTGCCAGCACCCACCGACAGGCTGAAGCTTTCTTT
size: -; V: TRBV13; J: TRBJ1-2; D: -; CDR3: CASSFQQGVYGYTF; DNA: TGTGCCAGCAGCTTTCAACAGGGTGTCTATGGCTACACCTTC
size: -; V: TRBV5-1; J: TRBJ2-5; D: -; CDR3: CASSSQVGSEKETQYF; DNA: TGCGCCAGCAGCTCGCAGGTGGGTAGCGAGAAAGAGACCCAGTACTTC
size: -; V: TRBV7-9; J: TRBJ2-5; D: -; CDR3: CASSFIQGNQETQYF; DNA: TGTGCCAGCAGCTTCATACAGGGTAACCAAGAGACCCAGTACTTC
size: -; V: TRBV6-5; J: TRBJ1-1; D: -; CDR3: CASSYSTVVTEAFF; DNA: TGTGCCAGCAGTTACTCGACTGTGGTCACTGAAGCTTTCTTT
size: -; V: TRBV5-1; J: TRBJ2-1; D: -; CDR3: CASSLAPGAVNEQFF; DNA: TGCGCCAGCAGCTTGGCCCCAGGTGCCGTGAATGAGCAGTTCTTC
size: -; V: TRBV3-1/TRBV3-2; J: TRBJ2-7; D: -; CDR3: CASSQAVYEQYF; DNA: TGTGCCAGCAGCCAAGCGGTGTACGAGCAGTACTTC
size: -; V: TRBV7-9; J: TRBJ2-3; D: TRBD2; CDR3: CASSLARLAGTADTQYF; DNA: TGTGCCAGCAGCTTAGCAAGACTAGCGGGTACTGCAGATACGCAGTATTTT
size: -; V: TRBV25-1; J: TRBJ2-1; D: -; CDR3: CASSATGTINNEQFF; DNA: TGTGCCAGCAGTGCAACGGGGACAATAAACAATGAGCAGTTCTTC
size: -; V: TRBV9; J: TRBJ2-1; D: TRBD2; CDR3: CASSVSGRWNEQFF; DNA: TGTGCCAGCAGCGTTAGCGGGAGGTGGAATGAGCAGTTCTTC
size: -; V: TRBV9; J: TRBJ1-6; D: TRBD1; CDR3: CASSGQGIPPLHF; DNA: TGTGCCAGCAGCGGACAGGGGATACCACCCCTCCACTTT
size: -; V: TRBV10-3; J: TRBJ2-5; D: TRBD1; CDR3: CAISPGQGPVFSVFSETQYF; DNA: TGTGCCATCAGCCCCGGACAGGGTCCGGTTTTTTCGGTTTTTTCGGAGACCCAGTACTTC
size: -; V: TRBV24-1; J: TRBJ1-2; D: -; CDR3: CATSGPTGGYTF; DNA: TGTGCCACCAGTGGTCCTACCGGTGGCTACACCTTC
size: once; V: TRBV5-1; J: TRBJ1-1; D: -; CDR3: CASSSQSTGVPGTEAFF; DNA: TGCGCCAGCAGCTCGCAGTCTACAGGAGTCCCGGGCACTGAAGCTTTCTTT
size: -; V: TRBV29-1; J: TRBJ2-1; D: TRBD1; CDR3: CSVGQGSYNEQFF; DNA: TGCAGCGTTGGACAGGGCTCCTACAATGAGCAGTTCTTC
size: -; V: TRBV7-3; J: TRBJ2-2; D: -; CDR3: CASSLQGLGNGELFF; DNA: TGTGCCAGCAGCTTACAGGGGCTAGGGAACGGGGAGCTGTTTTTT
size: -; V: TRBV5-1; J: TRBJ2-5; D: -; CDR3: CASSLGQYQETQYF; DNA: TGCGCCAGCAGCTTGGGACAGTACCAAGAGACCCAGTACTTC
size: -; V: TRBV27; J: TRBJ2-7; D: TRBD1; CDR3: CASSSDRGWYEQYF; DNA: TGTGCCAGCAGCTCAGACAGGGGGTGGTACGAGCAGTACTTC
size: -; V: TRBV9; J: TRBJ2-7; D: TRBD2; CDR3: CASSVNGRAYEQYF; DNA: TGTGCCAGCAGCGTAAACGGGAGGGCGTACGAGCAGTACTTC
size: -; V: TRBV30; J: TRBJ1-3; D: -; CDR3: CAYKFSGNTIYF; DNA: TGTGCCTACAAGTTCTCTGGAAACACCATATATTTT
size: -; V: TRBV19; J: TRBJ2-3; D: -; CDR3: CASSIPGFRGTDTQYF; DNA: TGTGCCAGTAGTATCCCGGGGTTTCGTGGGACAGATACGCAGTATTTT
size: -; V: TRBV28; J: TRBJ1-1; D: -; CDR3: CASSRQVGGRRGAFF; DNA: TGTGCCAGCAGTCGACAGGTTGGCGGACGAAGGGGGGCTTTCTTT
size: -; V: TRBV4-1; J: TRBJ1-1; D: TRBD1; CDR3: CASSQSDDRGNTEAFF; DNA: TGCGCCAGCAGCCAATCAGATGACAGGGGGAACACTGAAGCTTTCTTT
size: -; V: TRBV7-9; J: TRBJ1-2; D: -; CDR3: CASSLATPNYGYTF; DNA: TGTGCCAGCAGCTTAGCCACACCTAACTATGGCTACACCTTC
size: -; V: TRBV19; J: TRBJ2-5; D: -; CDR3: CASSIESGETQYF; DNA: TGTGCCAGTAGTATAGAGTCGGGAGAGACCCAGTACTTC
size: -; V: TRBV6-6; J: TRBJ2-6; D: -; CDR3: CASSRDPTGFSGANVLTF; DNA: TGTGCCAGCAGTCGCGACCCGACTGGTTTCTCTGGGGCCAACGTCCTGACTTTC
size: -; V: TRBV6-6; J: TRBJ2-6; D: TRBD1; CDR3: CASIGQGLDVLTF; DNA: TGTGCCAGCATCGGACAGGGTTTGGACGTCCTGACTTTC
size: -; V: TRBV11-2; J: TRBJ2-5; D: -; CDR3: CASTTPGRETQYF; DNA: TGTGCCTCCACAACCCCAGGGCGAGAGACCCAGTACTTC
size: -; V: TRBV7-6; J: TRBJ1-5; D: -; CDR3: CASSVTAEYGNQPQHF; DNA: TGTGCCAGCAGCGTCACAGCCGAATATGGCAATCAGCCCCAGCATTTT
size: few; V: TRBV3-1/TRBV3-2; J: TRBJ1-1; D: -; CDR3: CASSRNRASNTEAFF; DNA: TGTGCCAGCAGCCGGAACAGGGCGAGCAACACTGAAGCTTTCTTT
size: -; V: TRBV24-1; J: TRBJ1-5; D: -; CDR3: CATSDGRDTQPQHF; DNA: TGTGCCACCAGTGATGGCCGGGACACTCAGCCCCAGCATTTT
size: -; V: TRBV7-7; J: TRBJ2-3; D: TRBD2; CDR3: CASSLGFQAGGPSDTQYF; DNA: TGTGCTAGCAGCTTAGGTTTCCAGGCGGGAGGGCCCTCGGATACGCAGTATTTT
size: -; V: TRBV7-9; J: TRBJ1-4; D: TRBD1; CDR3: CASSLTGTENEKLFF; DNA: TGTGCCAGCAGCTTAACCGGGACAGAAAATGAAAAACTGTTTTTT
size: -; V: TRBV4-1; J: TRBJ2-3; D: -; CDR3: CASSQDGSGISTDTQYF; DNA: TGCGCCAGCAGCCAAGATGGTAGCGGAATAAGCACAGATACGCAGTATTTT
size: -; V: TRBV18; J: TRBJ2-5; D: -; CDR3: CASSRDQETQYF; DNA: TGTGCCAGCTCGCGAGATCAAGAGACCCAGTACTTC
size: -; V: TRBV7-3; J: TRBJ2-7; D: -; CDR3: CASSLEQGYEQYF; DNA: TGTGCCAGCAGCTTGGAACAGGGTTACGAGCAGTACTTC
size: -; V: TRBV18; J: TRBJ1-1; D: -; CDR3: CASSPTSGGHMNTEAFF; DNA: TGTGCCAGCTCACCAACCAGCGGGGGACATATGAACACTGAAGCTTTCTTT
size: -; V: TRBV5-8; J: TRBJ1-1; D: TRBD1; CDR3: CASSPGTGVGAFF; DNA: TGTGCCAGCAGCCCTGGGACAGGAGTCGGAGCTTTCTTT
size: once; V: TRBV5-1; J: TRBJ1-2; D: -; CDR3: CASSFEGEGGYTF; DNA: TGCGCCAGCAGCTTCGAGGGCGAGGGTGGCTACACCTTC